This TCR beta chain was recovered during a study of blood T cell repertoires in COVID-19. Looking at the study overall: Sites across the United States, Italy and Spain contributed samples from acute and convalescent COVID-19. The cDNA or gDNA used as material had been derived from T cells, B-cell-depleted T cells, or PBMCs.

In the source study's methods: Reference gene primer amplification gave estimated nucleated cell counts. Libraries were prepared by immunoSEQ multiplex PCR; TCRdb keeps only in-frame clonotypes and omits some of them. That table is the source of V, J and clone size, and D and trimming were worked out from the DNA. The sample contains around 150,000 clones, 70% to 90% of which appear only once. The CDR3 covers 15 residues. Trimming at V came to 8 bases and at J to 0 bases, leaving 6 bases not matched to a gene. Germline V gives CDR1 MNHEY, CDR2 SVGAGI. The sequence derives from a woman aged 60-75 years with COVID-19, enrolled during active disease. The sample was peripheral blood. The J gene is TRBJ2-7, the V gene TRBV6-5; 11 bases line up with TRBD1. Here the CDR3 DNA reads TGTGCCAGCCATCTCGGACAGGGGGCCTCCTACGAGCAGTACTTC. Protein sequence: CASHLGQGASYEQYF.